Below are 21 T cell receptor beta chains sequenced from a single sample in a study of shared clonotypes between healthy human individuals. TCRdb's table, derived via immunoSEQ multiplex PCR, lists solely in-frame clones and lacks some. This table has more than 2 million clones, roughly 94% appearing once. Naive CD8 cells lacked CD45RO, underwent positive selection for CCR7 and left out terminally differentiated effector memory CD45RA+ cells. The sequenced material came from naive CD8+ T cells sorted from blood. Source of these receptors: a man aged 18 to 30 in good health.

V and J are TRBV28 and TRBJ2-5; TRBD2 is a possible D gene (6 bases). V was shortened by 2 bases and J by 5 bases, with 15 bases between the two germline ends. From germline, CDR1 is MDHEN and CDR2 SYDVKM. The CDR3 has 15 amino acids. The CDR3 region has the DNA TGTGCCAGCAGTTTACCCGGGACTTCAGGGGAGACCCAGTACTTC. Amino acid sequence: CASSLPGTSGETQYF.

The chain recombines TRBV9 with TRBJ2-1, with D perhaps TRBD1 (7 bases). V gave up 2 bases and J gave up 4 bases, with 13 bases separating them. CDR3 length equals 15 residues. Looked up from germline, CDR1 is SGDLS and CDR2 is YYNGEE. CDR3 bases: TGTGCCAGCAGCGTGCGGGACAGCCTTTACAATGAGCAGTTCTTC. This gives the protein CASSVRDSLYNEQFF. Complete variable domain (other parts from reference TRBV9 and TRBJ2-1): DSGVTQTPKHLITATGQRVTLRCSPRSGDLSVYWYQQSLDQGLQFLIQYYNGEERAKGNILERFSAQQFPDLHSELNLSSLELGDSALYFCASSVRDSLYNEQFFGPGTRLTVL.

J is TRBJ1-5 and V is TRBV7-9; D is ambiguous. The germline gives CDR1 SEHNR, CDR2 FQNEAQ (reference sequence). V was shortened by 2 bases and J by 5 bases, with 7 bases between the two germline ends. The CDR3 length is 13 residues. The CDR3 loop is CASSLRQDQPQHF. For the CDR3, the DNA is TGTGCCAGCAGCTTAAGGCAGGATCAGCCCCAGCATTTT. The variable domain in full, with the rest retrieved from reference TRBV7-9 and TRBJ1-5, is DTGVSQNPRHKITKRGQNVTFRCDPISEHNRLYWYRQTLGQGPEFLTYFQNEAQLEKSRLLSDRFSAERPKGSFSTLEIQRTEQGDSAMYLCASSLRQDQPQHFGDGTRLSIL.

CDR3 sequence: CASSYFLQGYEQYF. The CDR3 nucleotides read TGTGCCAGCAGTTACTTTTTACAGGGTTACGAGCAGTACTTC. J is TRBJ2-7 and V is TRBV6-5; possible D gene TRBD1, 6 bases. With 1 base removed from V and 4 bases from J, the gap between germline ends came to 11 bases. Germline V gene lookup returns CDR1 MNHEY and CDR2 SVGAGI. This CDR3 spans 14 amino acids.

This clone appeared a single time. The chain couples TRBV2 to TRBJ1-2; a possible D gene is TRBD1 (5 bases). From germline, CDR1 is SNHLY and CDR2 FYNNEI. Trimming took off 7 bases at V and 4 bases at J, with 19 bases between the two ends. The CDR3 contains 15 residues. The CDR3 region is CASTSREGPGYGYTF. The CDR3 bases are TGTGCCAGCACCTCCCGGGAGGGACCGGGCTATGGCTACACCTTC. The whole variable domain, filled in from reference TRBV2 and TRBJ1-2, reads EPEVTQTPSHQVTQMGQEVILRCVPISNHLYFYWYRQILGQKVEFLVSFYNNEISEKSEIFDDQFSVERPDGSNFTLKIRSTKLEDSAMYFCASTSREGPGYGYTFGSGTRLTVV.

In the case of this clone: Distinct nucleotide sequences in the sample also encode this CDR3. The chain links TRBV9 to TRBJ1-4, with D possibly being TRBD1 (6 bases). The germline gives CDR1 SGDLS, CDR2 YYNGEE. There are 13 residues in the CDR3. V gave up 1 base and J gave up 8 bases, with 9 bases separating them. CDR3 sequence reads: CASSVQGSEKLFF. The CDR3 DNA follows: TGTGCCAGCAGCGTACAGGGGTCGGAAAAACTGTTTTTT.

This chain joins TRBV6-5 and TRBJ1-2; 9 nucleotides agree with TRBD1. With V trimmed by 0 bases and J by 5 bases, 4 bases remained unmatched. Per the germline V gene, CDR1 is MNHEY and CDR2 is SVGAGI. The CDR3 runs to 15 residues. In nucleotides, the CDR3 is TGTGCCAGCAGTTACTCCCCGACAGGGGGTTATGGCTACACCTTC. Amino acid sequence: CASSYSPTGGYGYTF.

The chain recombines TRBV15 with TRBJ2-3; 13 bases agree with TRBD2. Germline V gene lookup returns CDR1 LNHNV and CDR2 YYDKDF (reference sequence). The ends lost 0 bases at V and 1 base at J; junction bases unmatched: 4. The CDR3 is 18 residues long. The CDR3 nucleotides read TGTGCCACCAGCAGAGATACTAGCGGGAGGGTAGGCACAGATACGCAGTATTTT. It yields the protein CATSRDTSGRVGTDTQYF.

This clone was picked up one time. This rearrangement joins TRBV5-4 to TRBJ1-1; TRBD1 agrees at 8 bases. Per germline, CDR1 SGHNT and CDR2 YYREEE (reference sequence). CDR3 length equals 14 residues. Trimming took 4 bases from V and 4 from J; bases not matched to a gene: 6. The CDR3 DNA follows: TGTGCCAGCAGCATTGCAGGGGGCCTCACTGAAGCTTTCTTT. It translates to CASSIAGGLTEAFF.

The J gene is TRBJ2-5, the V gene TRBV28; 7 bases align to TRBD1. Germline CDR1 is MDHEN and CDR2 is SYDVKM. The CDR3 runs 14 residues. The trim removed 5 bases at V and 5 bases at J, leaving 8 bases unmatched. The chain's CDR3 is CASSPDRAYETQYF. As DNA, the CDR3 is TGTGCCAGCAGTCCCGACAGGGCCTACGAGACCCAGTACTTC. The full variable domain, rest sourced from reference TRBV28 and TRBJ2-5, is DVKVTQSSRYLVKRTGEKVFLECVQDMDHENMFWYRQDPGLGLRLIYFSYDVKMKEKGDIPEGYSVSREKKERFSLILESASTNQTSMYLCASSPDRAYETQYFGPGTRLLVL.

CDR3 region: CASSYSYGLEAYEQYF. The CDR3 coding sequence is TGTGCCAGCAGTTACTCGTACGGCTTGGAAGCCTACGAGCAGTACTTC. V and J are TRBV6-5 and TRBJ2-7; D is unclear. Germline V gene lookup returns CDR1 MNHEY and CDR2 SVGAGI. Trimming removed 0 bases from V and 2 bases from J, with 14 bases in between. The CDR3 has 16 residues.

This chain uses TRBV27 with TRBJ1-5; 8 bases agree with TRBD1. V shed 5 bases, J shed 0 bases, and the junction held 12 bases outside the gene matches. The CDR3 totals 18 residues. Germline CDR1 MNHEY, CDR2 SMNVEV (reference sequence). The CDR3 is CASSRTGTGVYSNQPQHF. DNA for the CDR3: TGTGCCAGCAGTAGAACCGGGACAGGCGTTTATAGCAATCAGCCCCAGCATTTT.

The rearrangement links TRBV6-1 to TRBJ1-2; TRBD1 agrees at 10 bases. This CDR3 is built from 17 residues. From germline, CDR1 is MNHNS and CDR2 SASEGT. J gave up 5 bases and V 3 bases, and 12 bases lay outside the gene matches. The CDR3 DNA reads as TGTGCCAGCAGTGAGTCCCTGAGGGACAGGGGTATATATGGCTACACCTTC. Protein product: CASSESLRDRGIYGYTF.

This chain links TRBV4-1 with TRBJ1-3; D possibly corresponds to TRBD1 (6 bases). Deletions cut 0 bases from V and 3 bases from J, with 18 bases between. The CDR3 is made up of 18 amino acids. Germline assignment: CDR1 MGHRA and CDR2 YSYEKL. Written as DNA, the CDR3 is TGCGCCAGCAGCCAAGATGAAGGCCTGGGGGCGGGTGGAAACACCATATATTTT. Residues: CASSQDEGLGAGGNTIYF.

As to this clone: The same CDR3 also results from other DNA sequences found in this sample. The chain couples TRBV11-2 to TRBJ2-1, with 9 bases aligning to TRBD2. Germline assignment: CDR1 SGHAT and CDR2 FQNNGV. This CDR3 has 15 amino acids. V was pared by 3 bases and J by 2 bases, with 2 bases of the junction left unmatched. This CDR3 is CASSLAGGTYNEQFF. CDR3 DNA sequence: TGTGCCAGCAGCTTGGCGGGAGGGACCTACAATGAGCAGTTCTTC.

The chain couples TRBV6-5 to TRBJ2-1; D unclear. This CDR3 has 13 residues. Trimming stripped 4 bases from V and 0 bases from J, with 4 bases between. CDR1 is MNHEY and CDR2 is SVGAGI in the germline V gene. The CDR3 bases are TGTGCCAGCAGTTTCAACTCCTACAATGAGCAGTTCTTC. This codes for CASSFNSYNEQFF.

This clone was seen only a few times. This specimen includes other DNA sequences encoding the same CDR3. The chain is built from TRBV10-3 and TRBJ2-7, with no clear D. CDR3 length: 14 amino acids. From germline, CDR1 is ENHRY and CDR2 SYGVKD. The V gene lost 0 bases and the J gene lost 0 bases, with 6 bases spanning the gap. The CDR3 DNA reads as TGTGCCATCAGTGAGTCCCCTAGCTCCTACGAGCAGTACTTC. It is translated as CAISESPSSYEQYF.

Concerning this clone itself: The same CDR3 can be traced to other DNA sequences in this sample. The rearrangement links TRBV9 to TRBJ2-1; tentatively, D is TRBD2 (6 bases). This CDR3 has 13 amino acids. CDR1 is SGDLS, CDR2 YYNGEE, per germline. The V gene lost 0 bases and the J gene lost 9 bases, with 10 bases spanning the gap. Here the CDR3 reads CASSVGGAGEQFF. CDR3 coding DNA: TGTGCCAGCAGCGTAGGCGGGGCGGGTGAGCAGTTCTTC.

The V call is TRBV6-8, the J call TRBJ1-5, with D possibly matching TRBD1 (6 bases). Germline V lookup: CDR1 MNHGY, CDR2 SAAAGT. V shed 8 bases and J shed 0 bases, with 20 bases lying between them. This CDR3 is 17 amino acids long. CDR3: CASSLWGQLYSNQPQHF. DNA of the CDR3: TGTGCCAGCTCATTATGGGGGCAGCTATATAGCAATCAGCCCCAGCATTTT.

The rearrangement joins TRBV25-1 to TRBJ2-7, with TRBD1 matching over 8 bases. CDR3 length: 13 residues. Germline CDR1 MGHDK, CDR2 SYGVNS. The V gene end was trimmed by 6 bases and the J gene end by 5 bases; junction bases not matched to a gene: 6. Written as DNA, the CDR3 is TGTGCCAGCAGAGGACAGGGCGCCCACGAGCAGTACTTC. Translating it yields CASRGQGAHEQYF.

Turning to this clone: A far larger clone is just one base off, so this is likely a read error. Other DNA sequences from this sample encode an identical CDR3 as well. The chain carries TRBV27 and TRBJ1-1; D call uncertain. In germline, CDR1 is MNHEY, CDR2 SMNVEV (reference sequence). This CDR3 is 14 amino acids long. V was shortened by 2 bases and J by 0 bases, with 7 bases between the two germline ends. The CDR3 DNA reads as TGTGCCAGCAGTTTAGGCGGCCTGAACACTGAAGCTTTCTTT. Translation: CASSLGGLNTEAFF.